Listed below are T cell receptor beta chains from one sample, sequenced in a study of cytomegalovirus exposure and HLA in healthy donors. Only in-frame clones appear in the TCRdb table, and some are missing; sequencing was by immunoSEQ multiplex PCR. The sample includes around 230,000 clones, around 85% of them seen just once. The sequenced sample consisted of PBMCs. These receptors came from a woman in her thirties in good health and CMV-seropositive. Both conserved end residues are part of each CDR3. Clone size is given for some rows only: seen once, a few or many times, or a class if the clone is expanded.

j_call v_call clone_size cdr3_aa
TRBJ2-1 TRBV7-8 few CASSSNRLAGGHEQFF
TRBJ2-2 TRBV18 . CASSDGGGTNTGELFF
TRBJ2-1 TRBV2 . CARGLAAGNEQFF
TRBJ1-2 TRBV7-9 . CASSLARDRGLGYTF
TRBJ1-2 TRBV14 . CASSPGDYGYTF
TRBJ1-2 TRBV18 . CASSPPGQGHGYTF
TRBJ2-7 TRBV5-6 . CASSPGTGATYEQYF
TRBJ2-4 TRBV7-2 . CASSLRGQAENIQYF
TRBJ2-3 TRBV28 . CASIRAGEGDTQYF
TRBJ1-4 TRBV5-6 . CASRTRWATNEKLFF
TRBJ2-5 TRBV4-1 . CASSPRDRGPGGDQYF
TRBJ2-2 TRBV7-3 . CASSQTGGPGELFF
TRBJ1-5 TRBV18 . CASSASTGDTNQPQHF
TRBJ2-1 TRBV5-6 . CASSLASGLVNEQFF
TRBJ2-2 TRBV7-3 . CASSWGLPGELFF
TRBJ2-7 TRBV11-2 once CASSLDTGNEQYF
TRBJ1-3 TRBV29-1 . CSVAGEGNTIYF
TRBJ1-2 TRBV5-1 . CASSLEQGTGYGYTF
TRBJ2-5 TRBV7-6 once CASSLGSWTSGSGETQYF
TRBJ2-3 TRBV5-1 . CASSAQRGRTDTQYF
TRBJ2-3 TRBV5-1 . CASSLRRERSDTQYF
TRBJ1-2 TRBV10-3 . CAISEEDRGRLGYTF
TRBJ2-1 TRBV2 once CASSLERSRGAYNEQFF
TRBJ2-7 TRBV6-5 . CASSYSSTGMSEQYF
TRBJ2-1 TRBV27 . CATRLAGPVVEQFF
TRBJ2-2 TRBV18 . CASSFAGTSGYTGELFF
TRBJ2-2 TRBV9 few CASTGGNRDTGELFF
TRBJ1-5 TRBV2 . CASSEVTARQPQHF
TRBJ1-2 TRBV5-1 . CASGPVSYGYTF
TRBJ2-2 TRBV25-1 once CASSRAGGIGELFF
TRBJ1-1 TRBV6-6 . CASSYGDRGNTEAFF
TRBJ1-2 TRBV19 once CASTPEGPNYGYTF
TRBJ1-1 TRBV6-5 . CASRRTGKAFF
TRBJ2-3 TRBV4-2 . CASSQGGEASGSTDTQYF
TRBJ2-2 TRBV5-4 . CASSLGAKRSGELFF
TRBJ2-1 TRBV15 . CATSRELYSSYNEQFF
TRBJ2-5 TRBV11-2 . CASSLDPGQETQYF
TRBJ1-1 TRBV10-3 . CASAQTGGDTEAFF
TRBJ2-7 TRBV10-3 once CAISVLGTGSSYEQYF
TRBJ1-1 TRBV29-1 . CSGRASSYTEAFF
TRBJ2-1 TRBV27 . CASSDLGGNEQFF
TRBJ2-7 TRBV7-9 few CASSLDPAGSSYEQYF
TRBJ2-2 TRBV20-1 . CSAFSTGELFF
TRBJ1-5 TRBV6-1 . CASSAQGNQPQHF
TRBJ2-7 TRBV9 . CASSQSSGRGYEQYF
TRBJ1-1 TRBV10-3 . CAMRTGTTEAFF